Following are 5 T cell receptor beta chains from one sample sequenced in a study of shared clonotypes between healthy human individuals. Sequencing was performed with immunoSEQ multiplex PCR; in TCRdb, only in-frame clones are kept and a portion is missing. Altogether roughly 2,500,000 clones are present, under 95% being singletons, with the ten largest covering more than 0.35%. The sequenced sample consisted of naive CD4+ T cells from PBMCs. Sample subset: CD45RA+ positively selected. The receptor source for this set is a man between 18 and 35 years old in good health. Some clones in this sample may be carry-over from other donors' samples.

As for this clone: A read error may account for a junction end that differs from germline. J is TRBJ1-2 and V is TRBV15, with 7 nucleotides matching TRBD1. Germline CDR1 reads LNHNV; CDR2 reads YYDKDF (reference sequence). The CDR3 covers 15 residues. CDR3 amino acids: CATSREGRDSQPSYF. In DNA form, the CDR3 reads TGTGCCACCAGCAGAGAAGGCAGGGACAGCCAGCCAAGCTACTTC.

The CDR3 protein is CASSYGLGEQFF. In DNA, the CDR3 is TGTGCCAGCAGTTACGGTCTCGGGGAGCAGTTCTTC. The chain joins TRBV6-5 to TRBJ2-1; D is uncertain. V was pared by 2 bases and J by 10 bases, with 9 bases between. Germline CDR1 MNHEY, CDR2 SVGAGI. CDR3 size: 12 residues.

This clone was detected only once. The chain links TRBV6-6 to TRBJ1-4; tentative D call: TRBD1 (5 bases). The V gene lost 3 bases and the J gene lost 0 bases, with 11 bases spanning the gap. The length of the CDR3 is 16 residues. Looked up from germline, CDR1 is MNHNY and CDR2 is SVGAGI (reference sequence). CDR3 loop: CASSYYQGATNEKLFF. Here the CDR3 DNA reads TGTGCCAGCAGTTATTACCAGGGCGCAACTAATGAAAAACTGTTTTTT.

This clone was picked up a small number of times. The V call is TRBV6-5, the J call TRBJ1-1, with D maybe TRBD1 (6 bases). Germline V lookup: CDR1 MNHEY, CDR2 SVGAGI. V was shortened by 4 bases and J by 0 bases, with 9 bases between the two germline ends. The length of the CDR3 is 14 residues. CDR3 loop: CASSLDRMNTEAFF. The DNA for the CDR3 is TGTGCCAGCAGTTTGGACAGAATGAACACTGAAGCTTTCTTT.

The chain carries TRBV19 and TRBJ2-2; 9 nucleotides match TRBD1. The CDR3 spans 16 residues. V lost 3 bases to trimming and J lost 4 bases; unmatched junction nucleotides: 6. Germline loops: CDR1 LNHDA, CDR2 SQIVND (reference sequence). CDR3 region: CASSIGQGSSTGELFF. CDR3 sequence (DNA): TGTGCCAGTAGTATTGGACAGGGGAGTAGCACCGGGGAGCTGTTTTTT.